Below are 5 T cell receptor beta chains sequenced from a single sample in a study of blood T cell repertoires in COVID-19. TCRdb keeps only in-frame clones here, not all; method: immunoSEQ multiplex PCR. The sample yields roughly 87,000 clones, more than 75% seen once. Sequencing used peripheral blood. The receptors stem from a middle-aged man with acute or convalescent COVID-19.

The DNA of the CDR3 is TGTGCCAGCAGCTTAGCGACGGGGTCGGGCACCGGGGAGCTGTTTTTT. It yields the protein CASSLATGSGTGELFF. The rearrangement joins TRBV11-3 to TRBJ2-2; D is perhaps TRBD2 (5 bases). The CDR3 length is 16 residues. CDR1 is SGHNT, CDR2 YENEEA, per germline. V lost 1 base, J lost 4 bases, and 13 bases lay in between.

J is TRBJ1-2 and V is TRBV5-1; D unclear. Trimming took off 0 bases at V and 7 bases at J, with 7 bases between the two ends. The CDR3 totals 12 residues. In germline, CDR1 is SGHRS, CDR2 YFSETQ. The chain's CDR3 is CASSLATSGYTF. CDR3 DNA: TGCGCCAGCAGCTTGGCGACATCTGGCTACACCTTC.

The rearrangement uses TRBV25-1 and TRBJ2-7; 11 bases line up with TRBD2. With 4 bases clipped from V and 6 bases from J, the junction kept 5 bases outside the gene matches. The CDR3 contains 14 residues. Germline V gene sequence: CDR1 MGHDK, CDR2 SYGVNS. The CDR3 loop is CASSASGRQGEQYF. CDR3 DNA sequence: TGTGCCAGCAGTGCTAGCGGGAGGCAGGGCGAGCAGTACTTC.

The chain links TRBV9 to TRBJ1-4; no reliable D call. V lost 2 bases and J 7 bases, leaving 12 bases between the germline ends. This CDR3 comprises 14 residues. Per the germline V gene, CDR1 is SGDLS and CDR2 is YYNGEE. CDR3 in amino acids: CASSVAGSGEKLFF. For the CDR3, the DNA is TGTGCCAGCAGCGTGGCGGGGAGTGGTGAAAAACTGTTTTTT.

This clone has just one count. The chain links TRBV6-5 to TRBJ2-3, with 9 bases aligning to TRBD1. The V gene end was trimmed by 11 bases and the J gene end by 5 bases; junction bases not matched to a gene: 14. The CDR3 has 15 residues. Germline values: CDR1 MNHEY, CDR2 SVGAGI. As DNA, the CDR3 is TGTGCCGCCCCCAAGGAACAGGGGGCGAGAGATACGCAGTATTTT. Its translation is CAAPKEQGARDTQYF.